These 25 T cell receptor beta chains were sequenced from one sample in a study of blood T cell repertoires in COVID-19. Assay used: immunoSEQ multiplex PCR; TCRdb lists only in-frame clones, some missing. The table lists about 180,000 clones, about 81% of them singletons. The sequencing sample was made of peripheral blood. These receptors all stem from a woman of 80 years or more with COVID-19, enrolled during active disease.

The CDR3 loop is CAISVQGREETQYF. The CDR3 DNA is TGTGCCATCAGTGTTCAGGGGAGGGAGGAGACCCAGTACTTC. V is TRBV10-3 and J is TRBJ2-5; tentatively, D is TRBD2 (7 bases). The V gene lost 4 bases and the J gene lost 5 bases, with 14 bases spanning the gap. CDR3 length equals 14 residues. Germline values: CDR1 ENHRY, CDR2 SYGVKD.

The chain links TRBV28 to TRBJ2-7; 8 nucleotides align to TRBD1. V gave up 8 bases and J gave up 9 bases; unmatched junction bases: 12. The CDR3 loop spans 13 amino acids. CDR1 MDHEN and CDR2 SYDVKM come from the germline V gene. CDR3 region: CASHHQGQGAQYF. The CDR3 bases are TGTGCCAGCCACCACCAAGGACAGGGTGCGCAGTACTTC.

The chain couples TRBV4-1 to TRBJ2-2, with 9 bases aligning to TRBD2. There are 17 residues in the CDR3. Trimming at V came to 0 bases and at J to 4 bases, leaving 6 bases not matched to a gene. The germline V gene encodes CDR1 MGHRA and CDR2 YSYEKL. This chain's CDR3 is CASSQDRGRASTGELFF. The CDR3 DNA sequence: TGCGCCAGCAGCCAAGACCGCGGGAGGGCGAGCACCGGGGAGCTGTTTTTT.

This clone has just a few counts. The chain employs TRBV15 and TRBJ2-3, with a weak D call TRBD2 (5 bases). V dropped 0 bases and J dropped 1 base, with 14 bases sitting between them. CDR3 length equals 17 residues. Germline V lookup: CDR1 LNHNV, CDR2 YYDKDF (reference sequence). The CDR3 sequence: CATSRESLGGRTDTQYF. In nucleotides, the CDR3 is TGTGCCACCAGCAGAGAGTCTCTTGGCGGGCGCACAGATACGCAGTATTTT.

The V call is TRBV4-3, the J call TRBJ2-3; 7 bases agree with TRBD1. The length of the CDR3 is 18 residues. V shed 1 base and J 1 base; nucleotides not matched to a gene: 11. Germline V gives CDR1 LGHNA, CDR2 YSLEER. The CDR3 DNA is TGCGCCAGCAGCCAAGGAAGGGGGCAGAACGTCCGCACAGATACGCAGTATTTT. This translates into CASSQGRGQNVRTDTQYF.

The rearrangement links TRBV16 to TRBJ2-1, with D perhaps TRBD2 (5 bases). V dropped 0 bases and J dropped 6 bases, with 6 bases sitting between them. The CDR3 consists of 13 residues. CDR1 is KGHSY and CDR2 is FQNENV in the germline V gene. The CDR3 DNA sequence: TGTGCCAGCAGCCAATCTCGGGGCAATGAGCAGTTCTTC. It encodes CASSQSRGNEQFF.

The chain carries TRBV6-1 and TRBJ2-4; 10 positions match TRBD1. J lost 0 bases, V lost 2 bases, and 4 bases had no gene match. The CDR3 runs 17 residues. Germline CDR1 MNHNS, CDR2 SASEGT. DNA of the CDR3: TGTGCCAGCAGTGAAAGGGGGACAGGGGTAGCCAAAAACATTCAGTACTTC. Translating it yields CASSERGTGVAKNIQYF.

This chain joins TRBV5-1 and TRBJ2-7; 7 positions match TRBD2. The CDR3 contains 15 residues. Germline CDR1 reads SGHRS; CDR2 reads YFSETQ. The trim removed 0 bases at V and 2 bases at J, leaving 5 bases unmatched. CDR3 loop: CASSLAGTTPYEQYF. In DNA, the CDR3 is TGCGCCAGCAGCTTGGCCGGGACTACTCCCTACGAGCAGTACTTC.

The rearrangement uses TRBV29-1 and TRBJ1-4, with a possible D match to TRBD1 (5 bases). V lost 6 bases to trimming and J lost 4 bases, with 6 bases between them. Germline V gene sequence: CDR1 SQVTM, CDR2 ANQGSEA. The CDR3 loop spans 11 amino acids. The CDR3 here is CSVQGNEKLFF. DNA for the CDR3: TGCAGCGTCCAGGGTAATGAAAAACTGTTTTTT. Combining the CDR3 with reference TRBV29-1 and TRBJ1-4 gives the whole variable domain SAVISQKPSRDICQRGTSLTIQCQVDSQVTMMFWYRQQPGQSLTLIATANQGSEATYESGFVIDKFPISRPNLTFSTLTVSNMSPEDSSIYLCSVQGNEKLFFGSGTQLSVL.

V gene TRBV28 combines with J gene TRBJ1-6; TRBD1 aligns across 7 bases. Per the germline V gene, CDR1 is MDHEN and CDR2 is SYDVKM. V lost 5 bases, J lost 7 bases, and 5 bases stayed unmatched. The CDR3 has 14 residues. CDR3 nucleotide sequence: TGTGCCAGCAGTCCCTGGGACAGAAATTCACCCCTCCACTTT. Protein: CASSPWDRNSPLHF.

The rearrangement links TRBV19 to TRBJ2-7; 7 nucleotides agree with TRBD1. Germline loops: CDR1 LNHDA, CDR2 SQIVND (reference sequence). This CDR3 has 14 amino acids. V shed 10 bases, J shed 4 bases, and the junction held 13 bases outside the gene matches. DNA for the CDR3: TGTGCCACCGGGCAGGGGGTCGGCCCTTACGAGCAGTACTTC. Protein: CATGQGVGPYEQYF.

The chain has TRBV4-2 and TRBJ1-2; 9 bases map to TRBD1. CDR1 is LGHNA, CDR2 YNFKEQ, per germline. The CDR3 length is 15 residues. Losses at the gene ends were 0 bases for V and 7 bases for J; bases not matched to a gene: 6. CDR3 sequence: CASSQDGTGSGGYTF. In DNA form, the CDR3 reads TGTGCCAGCAGCCAAGATGGGACAGGGAGTGGTGGCTACACCTTC.

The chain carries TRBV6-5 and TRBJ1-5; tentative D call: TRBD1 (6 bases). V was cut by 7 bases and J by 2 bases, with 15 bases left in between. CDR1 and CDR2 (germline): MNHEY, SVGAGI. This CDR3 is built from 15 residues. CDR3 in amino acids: CASNPQGVGNQPQHF. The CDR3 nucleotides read TGTGCCAGCAACCCACAGGGAGTCGGCAATCAGCCCCAGCATTTT.

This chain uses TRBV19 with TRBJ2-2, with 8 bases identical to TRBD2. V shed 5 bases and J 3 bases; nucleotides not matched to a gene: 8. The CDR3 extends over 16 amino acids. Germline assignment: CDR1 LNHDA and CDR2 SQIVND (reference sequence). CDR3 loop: CASSGRAGVHTGELFF. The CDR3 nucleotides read TGTGCCAGTAGTGGAAGAGCGGGGGTTCACACCGGGGAGCTGTTTTTT.

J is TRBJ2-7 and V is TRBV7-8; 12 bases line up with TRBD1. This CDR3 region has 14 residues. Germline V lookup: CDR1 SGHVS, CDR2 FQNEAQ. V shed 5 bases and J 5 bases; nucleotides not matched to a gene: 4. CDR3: CASSRDRGQDEQYF. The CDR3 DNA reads TGTGCCAGCAGCCGGGACAGGGGGCAGGACGAGCAGTACTTC.

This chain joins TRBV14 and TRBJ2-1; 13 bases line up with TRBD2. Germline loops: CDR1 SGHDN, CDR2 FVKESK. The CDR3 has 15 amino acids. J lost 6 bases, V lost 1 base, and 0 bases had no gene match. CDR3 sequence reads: CASSQGTSGSNEQFF. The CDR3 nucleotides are TGTGCCAGCAGCCAAGGGACTAGCGGGAGCAATGAGCAGTTCTTC. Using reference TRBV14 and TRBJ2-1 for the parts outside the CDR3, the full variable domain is EAGVTQFPSHSVIEKGQTVTLRCDPISGHDNLYWYRRVMGKEIKFLLHFVKESKQDESGMPNNRFLAERTGGTYSTLKVQPAELEDSGVYFCASSQGTSGSNEQFFGPGTRLTVL.

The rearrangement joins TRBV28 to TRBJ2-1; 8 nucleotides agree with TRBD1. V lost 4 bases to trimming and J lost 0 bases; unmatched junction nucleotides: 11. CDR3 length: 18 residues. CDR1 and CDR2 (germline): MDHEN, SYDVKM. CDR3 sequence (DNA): TGTGCCAGCAGTTATGACAGGGGCCCATCGAGCTCCTACAATGAGCAGTTCTTC. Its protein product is CASSYDRGPSSSYNEQFF.

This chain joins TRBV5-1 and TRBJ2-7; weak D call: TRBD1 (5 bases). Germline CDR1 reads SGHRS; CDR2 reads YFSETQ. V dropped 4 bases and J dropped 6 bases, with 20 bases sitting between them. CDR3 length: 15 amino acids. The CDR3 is CASSDPRRGAGEQYF. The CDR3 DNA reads TGCGCCAGCAGCGACCCTCGCCGTGGGGCTGGCGAGCAGTACTTC. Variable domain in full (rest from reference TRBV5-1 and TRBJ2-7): KAGVTQTPRYLIKTRGQQVTLSCSPISGHRSVSWYQQTPGQGLQFLFEYFSETQRNKGNFPGRFSGRQFSNSRSEMNVSTLELGDSALYLCASSDPRRGAGEQYFGPGTRLTVT.

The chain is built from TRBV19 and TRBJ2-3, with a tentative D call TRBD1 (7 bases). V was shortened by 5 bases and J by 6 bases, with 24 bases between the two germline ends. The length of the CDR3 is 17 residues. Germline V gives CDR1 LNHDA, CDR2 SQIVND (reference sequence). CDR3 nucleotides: TGTGCCAGTAGTCCGACGGGGGACAGAAATAGCGTGGATACGCAGTATTTT. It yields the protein CASSPTGDRNSVDTQYF. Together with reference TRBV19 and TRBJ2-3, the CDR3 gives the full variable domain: DGGITQSPKYLFRKEGQNVTLSCEQNLNHDAMYWYRQDPGQGLRLIYYSQIVNDFQKGDIAEGYSVSREKKESFPLTVTSAQKNPTAFYLCASSPTGDRNSVDTQYFGPGTRLTVL.

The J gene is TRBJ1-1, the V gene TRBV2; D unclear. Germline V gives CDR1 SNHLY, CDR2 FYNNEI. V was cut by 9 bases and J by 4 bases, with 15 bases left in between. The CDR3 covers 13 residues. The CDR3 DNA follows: TGTGCCAGTGGCAGCTTAAGGAGCACTGAAGCTTTCTTT. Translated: CASGSLRSTEAFF.

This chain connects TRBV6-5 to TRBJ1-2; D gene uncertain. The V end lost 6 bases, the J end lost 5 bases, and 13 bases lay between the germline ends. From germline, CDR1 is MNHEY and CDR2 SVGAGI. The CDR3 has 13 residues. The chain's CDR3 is CASRTTREYGYTF. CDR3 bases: TGTGCCAGCAGAACAACGAGGGAGTATGGCTACACCTTC.

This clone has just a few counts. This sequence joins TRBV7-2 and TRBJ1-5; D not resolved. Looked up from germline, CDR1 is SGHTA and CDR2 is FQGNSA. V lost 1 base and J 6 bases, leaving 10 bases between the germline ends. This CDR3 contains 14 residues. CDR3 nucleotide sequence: TGTGCCAGCAGCTTAGAAGCCCGGGGTCAGCCCCAGCATTTT. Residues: CASSLEARGQPQHF.

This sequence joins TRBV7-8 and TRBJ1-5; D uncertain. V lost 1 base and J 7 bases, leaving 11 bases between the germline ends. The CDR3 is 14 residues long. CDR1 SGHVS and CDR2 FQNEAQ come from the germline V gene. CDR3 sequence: CASSLGRGEQPQHF. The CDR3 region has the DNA TGTGCCAGCAGCTTAGGGCGCGGCGAGCAGCCCCAGCATTTT.

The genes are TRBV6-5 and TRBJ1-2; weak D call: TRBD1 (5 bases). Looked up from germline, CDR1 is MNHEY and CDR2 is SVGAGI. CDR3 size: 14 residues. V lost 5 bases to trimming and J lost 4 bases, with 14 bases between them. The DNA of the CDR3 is TGTGCCAGCAGTCCACGGACACGAAGCTATGGCTACACCTTC. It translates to CASSPRTRSYGYTF.

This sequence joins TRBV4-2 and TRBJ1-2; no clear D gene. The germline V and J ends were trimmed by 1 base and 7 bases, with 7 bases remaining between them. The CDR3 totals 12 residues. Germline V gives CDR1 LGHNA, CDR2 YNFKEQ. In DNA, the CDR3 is TGTGCCAGCAGCCAAGTCGTCGGTGGCTACACCTTC. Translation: CASSQVVGGYTF.